Following are 25 T cell receptor beta chains from one sample sequenced in a study of response to subunit inactivated influenza vaccine. One entry per CDR3 protein, called by TCRdb with MiXCR from the RT-PCR reads. Here the sample spans about 700,000 distinct CDR3 sequences, about 15% being singletons. The sequenced sample was PBMCs from blood, obtained 14 to 15 days before vaccination. These receptors were collected from a man in his fifties who received an inactivated influenza vaccine.

This clonotype was counted only a few times. V gene TRBV5-1 combines with J gene TRBJ2-7, with D unclear. The CDR3 runs 13 residues. With 1 base removed from V and 5 bases from J, the gap between germline ends came to 10 bases. Germline V gene data show CDR1 as SGHRS and CDR2 as YFSETQ. The CDR3 protein is CASSLIPFDEQYF. The CDR3 coding sequence is TGCGCCAGCAGCTTGATCCCGTTCGACGAGCAGTACTTC.

The chain carries TRBV28 and TRBJ1-1; no clear D gene. Trimming removed 7 bases at V and 1 base at J, with 7 bases between. Germline CDR1 reads MDHEN; CDR2 reads SYDVKM. The CDR3 loop spans 12 amino acids. CDR3 nucleotides: TGTGCCAGCACAATTCCGAACACTGAAGCTTTCTTT. Its protein product is CASTIPNTEAFF.

This clonotype was counted many times. The rearrangement links TRBV6-2 or TRBV6-3 to TRBJ1-2; D may be TRBD1 (5 bases). The V gene's germline CDR1 is MNHEY and CDR2 SVGEGT. V dropped 8 bases and J dropped 8 bases, with 18 bases sitting between them. The CDR3 is 13 amino acids. CDR3 sequence reads: CASQEDASGGYTF. The CDR3, as DNA: TGTGCCAGCCAGGAGGACGCTTCAGGGGGCTACACCTTC.

This clonotype has a handful of counts. This chain joins TRBV7-9 and TRBJ1-1; a possible D gene is TRBD1 (6 bases). V was clipped by 6 bases and J by 7 bases, with 18 bases between them. This CDR3 has 14 residues. Germline V gene lookup returns CDR1 SEHNR and CDR2 FQNEAQ (reference sequence). CDR3 protein: CASRPGSGAGEAFF. In nucleotides, the CDR3 is TGTGCCAGCAGACCAGGGTCAGGGGCAGGTGAAGCTTTCTTT.

This clonotype was counted only a few times. This chain joins TRBV6-2 or TRBV6-3 and TRBJ2-7; 8 nucleotides line up with TRBD2. Germline values: CDR1 MNHEY, CDR2 SVGEGT. V was clipped by 5 bases and J by 7 bases; unmatched bases: 16. The CDR3 totals 16 residues. DNA of the CDR3: TGTGCCAGCAGTCGAACCCTAGCGGGTCGGGCCGGGGAGCAGTACTTC. It translates to CASSRTLAGRAGEQYF.

In its sample, this clonotype was seen a few times. This chain joins TRBV4-1 and TRBJ1-1; D remains ambiguous. Trimming stripped 1 base from V and 1 base from J, with 10 bases between. There are 15 residues in the CDR3. The germline gives CDR1 MGHRA, CDR2 YSYEKL. Here the CDR3 DNA reads TGCGCCAGCAGCCAAGGCCTGACACCGAACACTGAAGCTTTCTTT. It encodes CASSQGLTPNTEAFF.

J is TRBJ2-7 and V is TRBV10-3; 10 bases agree with TRBD1. The CDR3 totals 15 residues. From germline, CDR1 is ENHRY and CDR2 SYGVKD. V lost 2 bases, J lost 4 bases, and 5 bases stayed unmatched. The CDR3 is CAISERTGGQYEQYF. In DNA form, the CDR3 reads TGTGCCATCAGTGAGCGGACAGGGGGTCAGTACGAGCAGTACTTC.

To note about this clonotype: Its ends do not fully match the called genes, so a read error is possible. V usage is TRBV6-5 and J usage is TRBJ2-1; D is perhaps TRBD2 (5 bases). The CDR3 consists of 17 residues. CDR1 is MNHEY, CDR2 SVGAGI, per germline. DNA of the CDR3: TGTGCCAGCAGGTACTCTAGGATCGCGGGTGGATACAATGAGCAGTTCTTC. It codes for CASRYSRIAGGYNEQFF.

At least ten counts were recorded for this clonotype. The genes are TRBV5-1 and TRBJ2-2; D gene unclear. Trimming removed 1 base from V and 0 bases from J, with 7 bases in between. Germline V lookup: CDR1 SGHRS, CDR2 YFSETQ. This CDR3 spans 15 amino acids. Here the CDR3 DNA reads TGCGCCAGCAGCTTGAGTGTCTCGAACACCGGGGAGCTGTTTTTT. Translation gives CASSLSVSNTGELFF.

The V gene is TRBV20-1, the J gene TRBJ1-2; D not certain. Germline CDR1 reads DFQATT; CDR2 reads SNEGSKA (reference sequence). The germline V and J ends were trimmed by 0 bases and 5 bases, with 16 bases remaining between them. This CDR3 is built from 15 residues. The CDR3 region is CSARDLLGNEYGYTF. CDR3 DNA: TGCAGTGCTAGAGATCTATTAGGGAATGAATATGGCTACACCTTC.

The chain uses TRBV20-1 and TRBJ2-7, with D tentatively TRBD1 (6 bases). Trimming removed 1 base from V and 4 bases from J, with 23 bases in between. The CDR3 runs 17 residues. Germline CDR1 and CDR2: DFQATT and SNEGSKA (reference sequence). In DNA form, the CDR3 reads TGCAGTGCTAGAGCCCTTGTCGGGTCGGGACACCCATACGAGCAGTACTTC. It specifies CSARALVGSGHPYEQYF.

This clonotype was seen a handful of times. The chain is built from TRBV18 and TRBJ2-5; D perhaps matches TRBD2 (5 bases). The germline CDR1 and CDR2 sequences are KGHSH and LQKENI. V was cut by 3 bases and J by 5 bases, with 10 bases left in between. This CDR3 contains 13 residues. The CDR3 DNA sequence: TGTGCCAGCTCACCTTTACCGGGGGAGACCCAGTACTTC. It encodes CASSPLPGETQYF.

CDR3 loop: CASSNAPGSASSYNEQFF. The CDR3 DNA sequence: TGTGCCAGCAGTAACGCGCCGGGAAGCGCCTCCTCCTACAATGAGCAGTTCTTC. J is TRBJ2-1 and V is TRBV12-3 or TRBV12-4; D may be TRBD2 (5 bases). The CDR3 has 18 amino acids. V lost 5 bases and J lost 0, with 20 bases in between.

The genes are TRBV12-3 or TRBV12-4 and TRBJ2-3, with TRBD2 identical over 9 bases. The V segment lost 3 bases and the J segment 1 base; nucleotides outside the gene matches: 17. This CDR3 comprises 20 residues. The CDR3 spells CASSFRRGGYRALGTDTQYF. CDR3 DNA sequence: TGTGCCAGCAGTTTTAGGCGGGGGGGTTACCGTGCGCTTGGCACAGATACGCAGTATTTT.

The chain recombines TRBV20-1 with TRBJ2-7; 7 bases fit TRBD2. The trim removed 0 bases at V and 3 bases at J, leaving 8 bases unmatched. There are 15 residues in the CDR3. CDR1 is DFQATT and CDR2 is SNEGSKA in the germline V gene (reference sequence). As DNA, the CDR3 is TGCAGTGCTAGAGATTGGGCTAGCGGAAGCTACGAGCAGTACTTC. It translates to CSARDWASGSYEQYF.

The chain links TRBV20-1 to TRBJ2-7, with D perhaps matching TRBD2 (6 bases). The V end lost 3 bases, the J end lost 5 bases, and 17 bases lay between the germline ends. CDR1 is DFQATT and CDR2 is SNEGSKA in the germline V gene (reference sequence). The CDR3 sequence is 14 residues long. CDR3 bases: TGCAGTGCTAGCTATTCGTCGGCGGGAAACGAGCAGTACTTC. Translating it yields CSASYSSAGNEQYF.

This clonotype showed up many times. The chain links TRBV28 to TRBJ2-7; 7 bases map to TRBD1. Per the germline V gene, CDR1 is MDHEN and CDR2 is SYDVKM. The CDR3 is 16 residues long. After removal of 6 bases from V and 1 base from J, the junction contained 12 bases not matched to a gene. The CDR3 here is CASSHTGTDYSYEQYF. CDR3 nucleotides: TGTGCCAGCAGCCATACCGGGACAGACTATTCCTACGAGCAGTACTTC.

This clonotype was seen many times. The CDR3 DNA is TGTGCCATCAAAGGGTCGGGCACCGGGGAGCTGTTTTTT. It encodes CAIKGSGTGELFF. The chain couples TRBV10-3 to TRBJ2-2; D not resolved. V lost 7 bases to trimming and J lost 4 bases, with 10 bases between them. CDR3 length: 13 amino acids. In germline, CDR1 is ENHRY, CDR2 SYGVKD.

This clonotype was counted a few times. The V gene is TRBV11-2, the J gene TRBJ2-5; possibly TRBD1 for D (6 bases). The CDR3 spans 16 residues. Germline CDR1 and CDR2: SGHAT and FQNNGV. Trimming left V 3 bases short and J 5 bases short, with 19 bases between. In DNA, the CDR3 is TGTGCCAGCAGCTTTGGTTCTCAGGGGTCCGGGGAGACCCAGTACTTC. Residues: CASSFGSQGSGETQYF.

This clonotype was seen more than once but under ten times. V usage is TRBV29-1 and J usage is TRBJ2-5; 8 nucleotides line up with TRBD2. V trimming: 6 bases; J trimming: 4 bases; junction bases outside the gene matches: 7. The CDR3 is 13 amino acids. Germline CDR1 and CDR2: SQVTM and ANQGSEA. Here the CDR3 reads CSVLQTSGETQYF. The CDR3 DNA is TGCAGCGTCCTCCAAACTAGCGGAGAGACCCAGTACTTC. Together with reference TRBV29-1 and TRBJ2-5, the CDR3 gives the full variable domain: SAVISQKPSRDICQRGTSLTIQCQVDSQVTMMFWYRQQPGQSLTLIATANQGSEATYESGFVIDKFPISRPNLTFSTLTVSNMSPEDSSIYLCSVLQTSGETQYFGPGTRLLVL.

This clonotype appeared a few times. This sequence joins TRBV4-3 and TRBJ2-1; unclear D gene. The ends were cut back, 0 bases at V and 9 bases at J, with 12 bases in the middle. The CDR3 has 14 residues. In germline, CDR1 is LGHNA, CDR2 YSLEER. CDR3 in DNA: TGCGCCAGCAGCCAAGATCGTTTTCTGGGTGAGCAGTTCTTC. Encoded protein: CASSQDRFLGEQFF.

This clonotype was observed at least ten times. The V and J genes are TRBV7-2 and TRBJ1-6; 8 bases are shared with TRBD1. V lost 5 bases to trimming and J lost 7 bases; unmatched junction nucleotides: 4. The CDR3 totals 14 residues. Per the germline V gene, CDR1 is SGHTA and CDR2 is FQGNSA. The CDR3 coding sequence is TGTGCCAGCAGCAAGGGACAGGTCAATTCACCCCTCCACTTT. It yields the protein CASSKGQVNSPLHF.

The V and J genes are TRBV11-2 and TRBJ1-1; no definite D call. V gave up 2 bases and J gave up 0 bases, with 10 bases separating them. This CDR3 is built from 15 residues. Germline V gene sequence: CDR1 SGHAT, CDR2 FQNNGV. CDR3 sequence: CASSLLGVVNTEAFF. The CDR3 DNA follows: TGTGCCAGCAGCTTACTCGGCGTTGTGAACACTGAAGCTTTCTTT.

The chain employs TRBV7-9 and TRBJ2-4; 8 nucleotides line up with TRBD1. The CDR3 loop spans 15 amino acids. V lost 4 bases and J lost 0; bases outside the gene matches: 2. CDR1 and CDR2 from the germline V gene are SEHNR and FQNEAQ (reference sequence). The CDR3, as DNA: TGTGCCAGCAGCTCGGGACAGGAAGCCAAAAACATTCAGTACTTC. Its protein is CASSSGQEAKNIQYF.

The chain couples TRBV7-8 to TRBJ1-5; D is undetermined. CDR3 length equals 13 residues. Germline CDR1 is SGHVS and CDR2 is FQNEAQ. The V and J ends lost 3 bases and 3 bases respectively, with 6 bases between them. The CDR3 DNA reads TGTGCCAGCAGCTTCCGTTACAATCAGCCCCAGCATTTT. It translates to CASSFRYNQPQHF.